Shown below are 21 T cell receptor beta chains from a single sample sequenced in a study of blood T cells in healthy people across ages. Then a second PCR, running about 6 to 11 cycles, was carried out with a sample-barcoded 5' primer and a J-beta primer mix. TCRdb re-derived calls from the 5' RACE reads in MiXCR, one entry per CDR3 protein. There are 630,000 or so distinct CDR3 sequences in the sample; approximately 30% occur only once, and around 16% lies in the top ten. The source material was blood. The receptors here all came from a woman older than 75 in good health.

This clonotype was seen repeatedly, ten times or more. The V gene is TRBV7-2, the J gene TRBJ1-1, with D perhaps matching TRBD1 (5 bases). Looked up from germline, CDR1 is SGHTA and CDR2 is FQGNSA. V was cut by 1 base and J by 11 bases, with 17 bases left in between. The CDR3 consists of 14 residues. CDR3 in amino acids: CASSLVGDSSRAFF. DNA for the CDR3: TGTGCCAGCAGCTTAGTGGGGGACTCCTCGAGGGCTTTCTTT.

This clonotype was counted at least ten times. This chain connects TRBV9 to TRBJ2-7; possibly TRBD1 for D (6 bases). CDR1 is SGDLS, CDR2 YYNGEE, per germline. The V and J ends lost 3 bases and 6 bases respectively, with 13 bases between them. This CDR3 is built from 13 residues. CDR3 protein: CASSAREGGEQYF. In nucleotides, the CDR3 is TGTGCCAGCAGCGCTCGGGAAGGGGGCGAGCAGTACTTC.

In its sample, this clonotype was seen a few times. The CDR3 region is CASSLDGTLNQPQHF. CDR3 coding DNA: TGTGCCAGCAGCTTAGACGGGACCCTGAATCAGCCCCAGCATTTT. This chain links TRBV7-9 with TRBJ1-5; a weak D match, TRBD1 (5 bases). The CDR3 is 15 amino acids. The ends were cut back, 1 base at V and 4 bases at J, with 11 bases in the middle. CDR1 and CDR2 from the germline V gene are SEHNR and FQNEAQ (reference sequence).

This clonotype appeared once. This may stem from a read error, because a much larger clone lies one nucleotide away. The rearrangement uses TRBV27 and TRBJ2-3; TRBD2 might be the D (6 bases). The V end was cut by 1 base, the J end by 8 bases, with 16 bases between. There are 15 residues in the CDR3. The germline gives CDR1 MNHEY, CDR2 SMNVEV (reference sequence). The CDR3 bases are TGTGCCAGCAGTTTATTATCCCCCATGGGAGGTACGCAGTATTTT. Its protein product is CASSLLSPMGGTQYF.

This clonotype was seen many times. The rearrangement links TRBV20-1 to TRBJ2-3; D gene ambiguous. This CDR3 region has 14 residues. V was cut by 4 bases and J by 3 bases, with 14 bases left in between. CDR1 is DFQATT, CDR2 SNEGSKA, per germline (reference sequence). The CDR3 bases are TGCAGTGCTATTGGGCCAGGTGGGACAGATACGCAGTATTTT. This encodes CSAIGPGGTDTQYF.

This clonotype occurred many times. The chain recombines TRBV7-2 with TRBJ2-1; D remains unclear. The CDR3 spans 14 residues. The ends were cut back, 4 bases at V and 6 bases at J, with 13 bases in the middle. Germline CDR1 SGHTA, CDR2 FQGNSA. The CDR3 here is CASSSKLPANEQFF. The CDR3 bases are TGTGCCAGCAGCTCTAAGTTGCCGGCCAATGAGCAGTTCTTC.

This clonotype has a count of ten or more. The chain couples TRBV11-2 to TRBJ2-6; no reliable D call. V was clipped by 3 bases and J by 2 bases, with 5 bases between them. The CDR3 is made up of 14 amino acids. The germline V gene has CDR1 SGHAT and CDR2 FQNNGV. The CDR3 nucleotides are TGTGCCAGCAGCTTCCGAACTGGGGCCAACGTCCTGACTTTC. Translation: CASSFRTGANVLTF.

This clonotype was counted between two and nine times. This rearrangement joins TRBV25-1 to TRBJ1-2; 7 bases are a match to TRBD1. The germline V gene has CDR1 MGHDK and CDR2 SYGVNS. Trimming removed 3 bases from V and 6 bases from J; junction bases left unmatched: 13. This CDR3 contains 16 residues. In DNA, the CDR3 is TGTGCCAGCAGTGAGGGCTACAGGGGATCTTGGGATGGCTACACCTTC. Translated, it gives CASSEGYRGSWDGYTF.

As to this clonotype: The junction departs from the called germline gene at one end, perhaps through a read error. The J gene is TRBJ2-1, the V gene TRBV7-2, with 10 bases lining up with TRBD2. Germline V gene data show CDR1 as SGHTA and CDR2 as FQGNSA. This CDR3 has 15 amino acids. The CDR3 region is CASGLELAGCNEQFF. Here the CDR3 DNA reads TGTGCCAGCGGCTTAGAACTAGCGGGATGCAATGAGCAGTTCTTC.

This clonotype was counted once. The chain is built from TRBV4-3 and TRBJ2-4, with 10 positions matching TRBD2. The CDR3 is made up of 15 amino acids. J was trimmed by 8 bases and V by 5 bases; bases with no gene match: 9. CDR1 and CDR2 from the germline V gene are LGHNA and YSLEER. CDR3 in amino acids: CASSSSESGRDIQYF. As DNA, the CDR3 is TGCGCCAGCAGCTCCTCCGAGAGCGGGAGGGACATTCAGTACTTC.

This clonotype has at least ten counts. This sequence joins TRBV20-1 and TRBJ2-5, with D possibly being TRBD2 (7 bases). Trimming stripped 2 bases from V and 5 bases from J, with 15 bases between. The CDR3 has 14 residues. Per germline, CDR1 DFQATT and CDR2 SNEGSKA (reference sequence). CDR3 nucleotides: TGCAGTGCTAGAAGCGGGGACACCCTCGAGACCCAGTACTTC. This translates into CSARSGDTLETQYF.

A few counts support this clonotype. The V gene is TRBV29-1, the J gene TRBJ1-2; D remains ambiguous. Germline values: CDR1 SQVTM, CDR2 ANQGSEA. The V end was cut by 2 bases, the J end by 0 bases, with 7 bases between. The CDR3 is 13 residues long. The CDR3 reads CSVEKSPNYGYTF. Written as DNA, the CDR3 is TGCAGCGTTGAAAAAAGCCCTAACTATGGCTACACCTTC. The full variable domain, in which reference TRBV29-1 and TRBJ1-2 provide the parts outside the CDR3, is SAVISQKPSRDICQRGTSLTIQCQVDSQVTMMFWYRQQPGQSLTLIATANQGSEATYESGFVIDKFPISRPNLTFSTLTVSNMSPEDSSIYLCSVEKSPNYGYTFGSGTRLTVV.

The chain combines TRBV6-2 or TRBV6-3 with TRBJ2-4; D call uncertain. Gene TRBJ2-5 matches the end of the DNA better, so the J call may be wrong. Per the germline V gene, CDR1 is MNHEY and CDR2 is SVGEGT. The CDR3 has 15 amino acids. CDR3: CASSDWRGKQETQYF. Written as DNA, the CDR3 is TGTGCCAGCAGTGACTGGCGTGGAAAACAAGAGACCCAGTACTTC.

The chain uses TRBV14 and TRBJ1-6; 8 positions agree with TRBD1. CDR3 size: 17 residues. The germline gives CDR1 SGHDN, CDR2 FVKESK. V trimming: 4 bases; J trimming: 2 bases; junction bases outside the gene matches: 7. CDR3 in amino acids: CASSRNRGGTYNSPLHF. The CDR3 nucleotides read TGTGCCAGCAGCCGTAACAGGGGGGGAACCTATAATTCACCCCTCCACTTT. The full variable domain, its missing parts supplied by reference TRBV14 and TRBJ1-6, is EAGVTQFPSHSVIEKGQTVTLRCDPISGHDNLYWYRRVMGKEIKFLLHFVKESKQDESGMPNNRFLAERTGGTYSTLKVQPAELEDSGVYFCASSRNRGGTYNSPLHFGNGTRLTVT.

The V and J genes are TRBV5-1 and TRBJ1-1, with a possible D match to TRBD1 (6 bases). The germline gives CDR1 SGHRS, CDR2 YFSETQ. V was shortened by 3 bases and J by 1 base, with 13 bases between the two germline ends. The length of the CDR3 is 15 residues. CDR3 sequence: CASSSTGRSNTEAFF. The DNA for the CDR3 is TGCGCCAGCAGCTCAACAGGGAGATCGAACACTGAAGCTTTCTTT.

Concerning this clonotype itself: A much more abundant neighbour one base away suggests this may be a read error. The CDR3 is CASSKGSPSGDIQYF. The CDR3 DNA reads as TGTGCCAGCAGTAAAGGGTCCCCTAGCGGGGACATTCAGTACTTC. The chain uses TRBV6-1 and TRBJ2-7, with 9 bases lining up with TRBD2. Judging by the DNA end, TRBJ2-4 fits better; the J call may be wrong. The CDR3 totals 15 residues. Germline V gene data show CDR1 as MNHNS and CDR2 as SASEGT.

This clonotype was seen many times. J is TRBJ1-2 and V is TRBV7-9; TRBD1 aligns across 8 bases. Germline V lookup: CDR1 SEHNR, CDR2 FQNEAQ (reference sequence). The CDR3 loop spans 14 amino acids. J gave up 8 bases and V 1 base, and 6 bases lay outside the gene matches. CDR3 amino acids: CASSLGQGAQGYTF. CDR3 sequence (DNA): TGTGCCAGCAGCTTAGGGCAGGGGGCTCAAGGCTACACCTTC.

The CDR3 coding sequence is TGCGCCAGCAGCTTGTATTCGATTGTTTCTAATGAGCAGTTCTTC. Its protein product is CASSLYSIVSNEQFF. This chain uses TRBV5-1 with TRBJ2-1, with D uncertain. This CDR3 has 15 residues. V lost 1 base and J 7 bases, leaving 15 bases between the germline ends. CDR1 is SGHRS, CDR2 YFSETQ, per germline.

Ten or more counts support this clonotype. V usage is TRBV7-2 and J usage is TRBJ1-6; D remains ambiguous. Germline V gene sequence: CDR1 SGHTA, CDR2 FQGNSA. V dropped 4 bases and J dropped 13 bases, with 8 bases sitting between them. This CDR3 spans 11 amino acids. CDR3 residues: CASSSAGPLHF. The DNA for the CDR3 is TGTGCCAGCAGCTCGGCGGGGCCCCTCCACTTT. Full variable domain (rest looked up from reference TRBV7-2 and TRBJ1-6): GAGVSQSPSNKVTEKGKDVELRCDPISGHTALYWYRQSLGQGLEFLIYFQGNSAPDKSGLPSDRFSAERTGGSVSTLTIQRTQQEDSAVYLCASSSAGPLHFGNGTRLTVT.

A note on this clonotype: A much larger clone differs from this one at a single base, so this may be a read error. The CDR3 DNA reads as TGTGCCAGCAGCAAGGTGTCCGGGGGGGGGCAGTTCTTC. It codes for CASSKVSGGGQFF. The chain employs TRBV7-9 and TRBJ2-1; the match to TRBD2 covers 8 bases. Per the germline V gene, CDR1 is SEHNR and CDR2 is FQNEAQ (reference sequence). J was trimmed by 12 bases and V by 5 bases; bases with no gene match: 9. The CDR3 loop spans 13 amino acids.

As for this clonotype: This may come from a read error, since a much larger clone is one base off. The chain employs TRBV7-2 and TRBJ2-5; no reliable D call. CDR3 length: 14 amino acids. The V gene's germline CDR1 is SGHTA and CDR2 FQGNSA. Trimming took off 0 bases at V and 11 bases at J, with 16 bases between the two ends. The CDR3 DNA sequence: TGTGCCAGCAGCTTAGCATTGTGGGCGAATGAGCAGTACTTC. This gives the protein CASSLALWANEQYF.